This T cell receptor (beta chain) derives from a study of blood T cell repertoires in COVID-19. Study information: COVID-19 samples, acute and convalescent, were from the United States, Italy and Spain.

The assay was immunoSEQ multiplex PCR, and TCRdb's table has in-frame clones only and misses some. The repertoire consists of 150,000 or so clones, with around 84% occurring once and the leading ten covering approximately 7%. From germline, CDR1 is LGHNA and CDR2 YSLEER. CDR3 length equals 15 residues. Trimming cost V 3 bases and J 3 bases, with 15 bases left between them. The chain joins TRBV4-3 to TRBJ2-7, with D possibly TRBD1 on 6 matching bases. The sequencing sample was made of peripheral blood. This clonotype originated in a man aged 45-60 years with active or convalescent COVID-19. For the CDR3, the DNA is TGCGCCAGCAGCCATCGAGCCGGGACATACTACGAGCAGTACTTC. Its translation: CASSHRAGTYYEQYF.